The clone carrying this T cell receptor (beta chain) was observed many times. Antigen unknown. The data derive from a study of Graves' ophthalmopathy and Graves' hyperthyroidism. Overall study results and limits: Between ophthalmopathy and stable hyperthyroidism, a 13-signature model drew a separation with around 90% sensitivity and 81.08% specificity. Most expanded clonotypes from thyroid (those above 0.001 frequency) were also found in blood.

The authors amplified TCR beta CDR3 regions from RNA transcripts. Second-round multiplex PCR followed a first-round RT-PCR using HTBI primers. One entry per CDR3 protein results from TCRdb running MiXCR on the multiplex PCR reads. The table records more than 1,000,000 distinct CDR3 sequences, about two fifths of them present only once. CDR1 is ENHRY, CDR2 SYGVKD, per germline. The CDR3 has 14 amino acids. With 5 bases clipped from V and 2 bases from J, the junction kept 4 bases outside the gene matches. This rearrangement joins TRBV10-3 to TRBJ2-7; 9 positions agree with TRBD1. The clonotype was recovered from an adult man with Graves' hyperthyroidism. The sample comprised peripheral blood or thyroid tissue (not recorded which). CDR3 bases: TGTGCCATCAGTCCCGGGACAGGGACCTACGAGCAGTACTTC. Translation: CAISPGTGTYEQYF.